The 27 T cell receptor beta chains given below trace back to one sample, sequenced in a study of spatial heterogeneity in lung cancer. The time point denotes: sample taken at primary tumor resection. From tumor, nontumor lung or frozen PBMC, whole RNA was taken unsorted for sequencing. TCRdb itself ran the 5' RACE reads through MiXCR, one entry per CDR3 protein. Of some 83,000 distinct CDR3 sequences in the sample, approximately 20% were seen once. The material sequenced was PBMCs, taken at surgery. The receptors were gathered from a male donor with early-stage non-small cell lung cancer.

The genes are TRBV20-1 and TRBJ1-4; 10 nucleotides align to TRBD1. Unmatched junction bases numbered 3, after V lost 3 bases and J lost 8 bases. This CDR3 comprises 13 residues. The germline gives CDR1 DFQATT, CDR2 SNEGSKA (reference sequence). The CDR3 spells CSASDRGQEKLFF. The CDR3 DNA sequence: TGCAGTGCTAGTGACAGGGGGCAAGAAAAACTGTTTTTT.

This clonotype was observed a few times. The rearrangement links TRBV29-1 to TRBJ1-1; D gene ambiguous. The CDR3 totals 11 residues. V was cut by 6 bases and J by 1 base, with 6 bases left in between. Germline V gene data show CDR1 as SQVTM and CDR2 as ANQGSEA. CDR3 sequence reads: CSVLRNTEAFF. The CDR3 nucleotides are TGCAGCGTCCTTAGGAACACTGAAGCTTTCTTT.

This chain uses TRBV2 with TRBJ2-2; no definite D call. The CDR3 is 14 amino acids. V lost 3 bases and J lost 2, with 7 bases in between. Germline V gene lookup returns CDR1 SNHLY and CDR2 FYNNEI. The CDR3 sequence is CASSEVVNTGELFF. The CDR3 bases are TGTGCCAGCAGTGAGGTGGTCAACACCGGGGAGCTGTTTTTT.

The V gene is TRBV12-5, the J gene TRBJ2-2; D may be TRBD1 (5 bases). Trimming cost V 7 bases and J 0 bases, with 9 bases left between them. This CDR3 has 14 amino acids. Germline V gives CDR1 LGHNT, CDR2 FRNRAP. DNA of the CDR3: TGTGCTAGTGCTCAGGGTTCGAACACCGGGGAGCTGTTTTTT. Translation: CASAQGSNTGELFF.

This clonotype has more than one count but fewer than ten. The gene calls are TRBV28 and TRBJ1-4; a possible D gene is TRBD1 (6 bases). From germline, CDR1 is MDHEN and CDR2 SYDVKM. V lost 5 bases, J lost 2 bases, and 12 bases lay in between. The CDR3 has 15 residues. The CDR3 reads CASSSSGATNEKLFF. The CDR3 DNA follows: TGTGCCAGCAGTAGCTCAGGGGCCACTAATGAAAAACTGTTTTTT.

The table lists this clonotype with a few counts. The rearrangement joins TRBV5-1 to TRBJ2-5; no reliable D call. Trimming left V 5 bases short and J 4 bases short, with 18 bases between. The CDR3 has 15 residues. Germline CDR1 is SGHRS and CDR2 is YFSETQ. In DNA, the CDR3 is TGCGCCAGCAGTAGTAGTCAGAATCGACCAGAGACCCAGTACTTC. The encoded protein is CASSSSQNRPETQYF.

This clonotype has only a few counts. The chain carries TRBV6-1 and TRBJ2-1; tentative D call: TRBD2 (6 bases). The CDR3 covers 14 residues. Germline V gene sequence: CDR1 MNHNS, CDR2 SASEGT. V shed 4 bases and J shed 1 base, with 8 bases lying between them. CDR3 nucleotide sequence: TGTGCCAGCAGTGCTCGGGAGTCCTACAATGAGCAGTTCTTC. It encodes CASSARESYNEQFF.

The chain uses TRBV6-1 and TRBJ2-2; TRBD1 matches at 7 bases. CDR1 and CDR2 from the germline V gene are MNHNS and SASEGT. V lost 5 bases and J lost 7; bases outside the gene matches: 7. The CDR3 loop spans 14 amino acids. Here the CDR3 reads CASSSNRGYGELFF. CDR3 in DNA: TGTGCCAGCAGTTCGAACAGGGGTTACGGGGAGCTGTTTTTT.

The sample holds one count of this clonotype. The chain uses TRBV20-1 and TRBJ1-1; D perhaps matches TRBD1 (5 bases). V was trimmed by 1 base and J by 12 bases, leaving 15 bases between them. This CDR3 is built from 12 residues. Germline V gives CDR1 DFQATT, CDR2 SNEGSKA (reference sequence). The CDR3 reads CSARGQGRSTFF. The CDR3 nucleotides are TGCAGTGCTAGAGGGCAGGGAAGATCGACTTTCTTT.

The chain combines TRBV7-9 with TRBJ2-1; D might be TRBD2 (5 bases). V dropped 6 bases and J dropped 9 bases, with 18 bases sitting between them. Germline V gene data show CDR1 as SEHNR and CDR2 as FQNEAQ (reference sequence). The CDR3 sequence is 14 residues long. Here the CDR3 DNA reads TGTGCCAGCAGTCTTCTATCGGAGGTCGGTGAGCAGTTCTTC. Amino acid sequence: CASSLLSEVGEQFF. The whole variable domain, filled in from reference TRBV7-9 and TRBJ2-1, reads DTGVSQNPRHKITKRGQNVTFRCDPISEHNRLYWYRQTLGQGPEFLTYFQNEAQLEKSRLLSDRFSAERPKGSFSTLEIQRTEQGDSAMYLCASSLLSEVGEQFFGPGTRLTVL.

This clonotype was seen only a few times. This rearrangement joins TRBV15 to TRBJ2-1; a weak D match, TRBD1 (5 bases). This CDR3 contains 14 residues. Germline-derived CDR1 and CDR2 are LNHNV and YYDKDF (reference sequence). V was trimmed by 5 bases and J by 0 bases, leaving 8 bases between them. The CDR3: CATSRQRSYNEQFF. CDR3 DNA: TGTGCCACCAGCCGACAGCGCTCCTACAATGAGCAGTTCTTC.

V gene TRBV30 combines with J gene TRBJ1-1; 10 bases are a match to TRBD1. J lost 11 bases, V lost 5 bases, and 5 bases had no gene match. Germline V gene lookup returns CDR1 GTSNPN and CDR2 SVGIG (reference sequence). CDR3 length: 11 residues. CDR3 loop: CAWAGTGVAFF. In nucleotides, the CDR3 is TGTGCCTGGGCCGGGACAGGGGTGGCTTTCTTT.

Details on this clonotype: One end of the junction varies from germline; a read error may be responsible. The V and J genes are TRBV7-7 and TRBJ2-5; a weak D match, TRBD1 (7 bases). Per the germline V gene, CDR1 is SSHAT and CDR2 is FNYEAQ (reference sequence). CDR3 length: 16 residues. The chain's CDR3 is CASSQGGMGSRETQYF. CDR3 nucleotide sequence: TGTGCTAGCAGCCAGGGGGGAATGGGCAGCCGAGAGACCCAGTACTTC.

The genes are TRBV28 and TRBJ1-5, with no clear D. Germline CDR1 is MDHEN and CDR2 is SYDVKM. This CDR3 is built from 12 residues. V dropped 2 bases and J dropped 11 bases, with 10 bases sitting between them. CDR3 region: CASSLGPRAQHF. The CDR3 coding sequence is TGTGCCAGCAGTTTAGGTCCTAGAGCCCAGCATTTT.

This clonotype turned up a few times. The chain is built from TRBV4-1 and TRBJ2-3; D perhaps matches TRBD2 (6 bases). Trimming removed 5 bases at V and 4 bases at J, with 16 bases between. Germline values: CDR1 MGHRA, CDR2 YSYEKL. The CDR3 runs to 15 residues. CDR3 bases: TGCGCCAGCAGCTACGACGGGGCGGGATCAGATACGCAGTATTTT. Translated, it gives CASSYDGAGSDTQYF.

CDR3 sequence reads: CASSAQGNGELFF. The CDR3 DNA reads TGTGCCAGCAGTGCCCAGGGTAACGGGGAGCTGTTTTTT. The gene calls are TRBV25-1 and TRBJ2-2; D is possibly TRBD1 (5 bases). Trimming removed 4 bases from V and 7 bases from J, with 10 bases in between. In germline, CDR1 is MGHDK, CDR2 SYGVNS. The CDR3 is made up of 13 amino acids. The entire variable domain, with the rest obtained from reference TRBV25-1 and TRBJ2-2, is as follows: EADIYQTPRYLVIGTGKKITLECSQTMGHDKMYWYQQDPGMELHLIHYSYGVNSTEKGDLSSESTVSRIRTEHFPLTLESARPSHTSQYLCASSAQGNGELFFGEGSRLTVL.

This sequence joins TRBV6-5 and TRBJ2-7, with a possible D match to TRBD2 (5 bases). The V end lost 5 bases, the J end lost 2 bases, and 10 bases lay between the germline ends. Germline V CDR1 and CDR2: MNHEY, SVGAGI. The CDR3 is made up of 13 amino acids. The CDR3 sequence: CASSHRGAYEQYF. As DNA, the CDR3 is TGTGCCAGCAGTCATCGGGGAGCCTACGAGCAGTACTTC.

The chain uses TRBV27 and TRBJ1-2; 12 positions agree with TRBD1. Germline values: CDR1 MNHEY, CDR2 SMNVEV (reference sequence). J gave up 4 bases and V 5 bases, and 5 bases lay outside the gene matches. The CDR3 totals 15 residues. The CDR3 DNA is TGTGCCAGCAGTGCGGGACAGGGGGCGATCTATGGCTACACCTTC. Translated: CASSAGQGAIYGYTF.

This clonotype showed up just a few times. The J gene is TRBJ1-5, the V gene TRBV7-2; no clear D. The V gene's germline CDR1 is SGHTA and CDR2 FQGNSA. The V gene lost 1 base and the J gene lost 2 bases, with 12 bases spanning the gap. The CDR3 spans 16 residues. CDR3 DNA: TGTGCCAGCAGCTTAGGAGGGCCAGGAGGCAATCAGCCCCAGCATTTT. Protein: CASSLGGPGGNQPQHF.

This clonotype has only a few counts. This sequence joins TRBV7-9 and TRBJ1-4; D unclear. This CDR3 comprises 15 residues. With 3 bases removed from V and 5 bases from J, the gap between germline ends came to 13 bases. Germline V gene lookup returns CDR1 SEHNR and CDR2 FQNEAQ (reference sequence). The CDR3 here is CASSFAGDPNEKLFF. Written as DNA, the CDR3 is TGTGCCAGCAGCTTCGCGGGCGACCCGAATGAAAAACTGTTTTTT.

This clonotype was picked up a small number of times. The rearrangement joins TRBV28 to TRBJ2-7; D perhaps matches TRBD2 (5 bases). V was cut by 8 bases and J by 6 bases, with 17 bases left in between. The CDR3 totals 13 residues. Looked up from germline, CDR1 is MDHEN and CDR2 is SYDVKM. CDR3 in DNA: TGTGCCAGCGCTTCATCAGCGGATTCCGAGCAGTACTTC. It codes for CASASSADSEQYF.

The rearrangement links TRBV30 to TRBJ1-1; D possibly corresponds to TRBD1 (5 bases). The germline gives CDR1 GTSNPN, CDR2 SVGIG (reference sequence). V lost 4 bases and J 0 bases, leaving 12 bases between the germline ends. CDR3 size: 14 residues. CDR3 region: CAWNTGLLNTEAFF. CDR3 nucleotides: TGTGCCTGGAACACGGGGCTTTTGAACACTGAAGCTTTCTTT.

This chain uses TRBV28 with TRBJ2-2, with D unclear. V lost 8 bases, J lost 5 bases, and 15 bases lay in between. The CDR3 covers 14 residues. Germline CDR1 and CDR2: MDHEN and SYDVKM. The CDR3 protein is CASSILRGTGELFF. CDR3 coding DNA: TGTGCCAGCTCAATATTAAGAGGTACCGGGGAGCTGTTTTTT.

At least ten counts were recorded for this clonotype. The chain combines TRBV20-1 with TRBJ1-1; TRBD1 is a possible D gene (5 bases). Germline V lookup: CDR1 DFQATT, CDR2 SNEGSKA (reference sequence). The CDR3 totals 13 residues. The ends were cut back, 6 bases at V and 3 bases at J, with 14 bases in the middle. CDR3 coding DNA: TGCAGTGCCGACAGTCCCTTGGACACTGAAGCTTTCTTT. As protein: CSADSPLDTEAFF.

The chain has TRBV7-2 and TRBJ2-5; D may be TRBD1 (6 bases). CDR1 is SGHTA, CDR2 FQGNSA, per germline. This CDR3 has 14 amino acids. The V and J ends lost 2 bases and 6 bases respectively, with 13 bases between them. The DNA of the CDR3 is TGTGCCAGCAGCTTAAGTTCAGGGGCGAAGACCCAGTACTTC. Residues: CASSLSSGAKTQYF.

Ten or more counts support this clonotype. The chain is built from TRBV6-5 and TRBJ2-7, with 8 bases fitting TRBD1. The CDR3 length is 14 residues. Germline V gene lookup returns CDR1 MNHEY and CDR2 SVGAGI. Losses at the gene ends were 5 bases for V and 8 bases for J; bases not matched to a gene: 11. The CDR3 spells CASSLTGASEKQYF. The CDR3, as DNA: TGTGCCAGCAGTCTGACAGGGGCTAGCGAGAAGCAGTACTTC.

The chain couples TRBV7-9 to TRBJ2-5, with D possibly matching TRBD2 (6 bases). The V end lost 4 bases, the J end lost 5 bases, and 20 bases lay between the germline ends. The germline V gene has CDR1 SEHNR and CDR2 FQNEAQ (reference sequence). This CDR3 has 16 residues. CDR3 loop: CASSSTRGQGGETQYF. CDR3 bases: TGTGCCAGCAGCTCTACTCGGGGCCAGGGAGGCGAGACCCAGTACTTC.